This T cell receptor (beta chain) derives from a study of CD8+CD57+ T cells in acquired aplastic anemia. Study summary: An average of roughly 10 million reads for CD4+ cells was obtained from healthy donors.

For CDR3 and TCR beta VDJ profiling, genomic DNA was the template used. One entry per CDR3 protein, called by TCRdb with MiXCR from the reads. The sample lists more than 150,000 distinct CDR3 sequences, about 47% occurring once. CDR3 length: 11 amino acids. V shed 0 bases and J shed 11 bases, with 10 bases lying between them. Germline loops: CDR1 GTSNPN, CDR2 SVGIG (reference sequence). This clonotype was observed a handful of times. This chain links TRBV30 with TRBJ1-1; D is unclear. The receptor was derived from a human donor in good health. Sequenced material: sorted CD4+, CD8+, or CD8+CD57+ T cells (not recorded which) from PBMCs. CDR3 protein: CAWSVGLQAFF. In nucleotides, the CDR3 is TGTGCCTGGAGTGTTGGCCTGCAGGCTTTCTTT.